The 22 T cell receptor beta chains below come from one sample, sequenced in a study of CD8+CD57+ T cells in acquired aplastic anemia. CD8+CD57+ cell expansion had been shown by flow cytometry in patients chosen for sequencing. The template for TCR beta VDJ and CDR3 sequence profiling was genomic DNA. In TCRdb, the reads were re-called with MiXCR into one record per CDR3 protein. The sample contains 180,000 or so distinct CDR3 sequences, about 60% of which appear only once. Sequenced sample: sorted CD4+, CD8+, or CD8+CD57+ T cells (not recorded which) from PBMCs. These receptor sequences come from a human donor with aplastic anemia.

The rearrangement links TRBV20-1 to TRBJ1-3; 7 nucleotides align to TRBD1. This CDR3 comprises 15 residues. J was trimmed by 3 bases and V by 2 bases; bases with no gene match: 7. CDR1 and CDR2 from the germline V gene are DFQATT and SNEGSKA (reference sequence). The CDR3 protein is CSARPSGQIGNTIYF. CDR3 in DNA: TGCAGTGCTAGACCTTCGGGACAGATTGGAAACACCATATATTTT.

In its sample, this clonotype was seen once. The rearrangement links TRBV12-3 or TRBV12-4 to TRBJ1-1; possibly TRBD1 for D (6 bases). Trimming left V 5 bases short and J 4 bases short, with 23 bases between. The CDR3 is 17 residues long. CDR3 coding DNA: TGTGCCAGCAGTCCAGGGACATGGCTAAGAATGAGCACTGAAGCTTTCTTT. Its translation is CASSPGTWLRMSTEAFF.

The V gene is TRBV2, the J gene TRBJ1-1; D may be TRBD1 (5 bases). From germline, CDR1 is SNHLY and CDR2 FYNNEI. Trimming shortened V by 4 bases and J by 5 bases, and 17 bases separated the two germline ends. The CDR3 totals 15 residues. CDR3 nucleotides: TGTGCCAGCAGTGCCGGGGGGGTGAGTGTAACTGAAGCTTTCTTT. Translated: CASSAGGVSVTEAFF.

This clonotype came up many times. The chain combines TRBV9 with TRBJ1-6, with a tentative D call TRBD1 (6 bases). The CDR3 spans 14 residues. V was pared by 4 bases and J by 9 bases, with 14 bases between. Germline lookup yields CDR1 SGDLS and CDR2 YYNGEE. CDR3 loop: CASSPGGRGSPLHF. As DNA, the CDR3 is TGTGCCAGCAGCCCGGGGGGCAGGGGTTCACCCCTCCACTTT. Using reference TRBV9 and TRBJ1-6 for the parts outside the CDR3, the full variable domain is DSGVTQTPKHLITATGQRVTLRCSPRSGDLSVYWYQQSLDQGLQFLIQYYNGEERAKGNILERFSAQQFPDLHSELNLSSLELGDSALYFCASSPGGRGSPLHFGNGTRLTVT.

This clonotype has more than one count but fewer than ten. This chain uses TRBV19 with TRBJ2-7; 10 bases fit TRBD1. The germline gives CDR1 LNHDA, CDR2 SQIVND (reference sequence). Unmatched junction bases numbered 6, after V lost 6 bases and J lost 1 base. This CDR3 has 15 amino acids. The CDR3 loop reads CASSDRDRGSYEQYF. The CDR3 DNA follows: TGTGCCAGTAGCGACCGGGACAGGGGTTCCTACGAGCAGTACTTC.

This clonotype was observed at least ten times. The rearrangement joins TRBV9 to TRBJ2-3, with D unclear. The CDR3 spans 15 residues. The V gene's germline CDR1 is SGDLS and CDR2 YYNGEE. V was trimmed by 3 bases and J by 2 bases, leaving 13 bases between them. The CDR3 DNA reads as TGTGCCAGCAGCGCGGCCGGGCGAGCCACAGATACGCAGTATTTT. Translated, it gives CASSAAGRATDTQYF.

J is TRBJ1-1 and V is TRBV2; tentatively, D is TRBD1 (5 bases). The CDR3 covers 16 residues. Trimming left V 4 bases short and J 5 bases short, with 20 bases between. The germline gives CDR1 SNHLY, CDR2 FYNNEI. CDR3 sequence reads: CASSGGRGVVGTEAFF. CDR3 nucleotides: TGTGCCAGCAGTGGAGGGCGGGGGGTGGTTGGGACTGAAGCTTTCTTT.

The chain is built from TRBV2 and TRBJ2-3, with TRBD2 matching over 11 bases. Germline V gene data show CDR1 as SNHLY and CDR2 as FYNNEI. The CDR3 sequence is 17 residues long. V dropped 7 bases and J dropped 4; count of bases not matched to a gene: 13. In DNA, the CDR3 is TGTGCCAGCAACAGCTTAGCGGGGGGGCGGAGTGCAGATACGCAGTATTTT. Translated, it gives CASNSLAGGRSADTQYF.

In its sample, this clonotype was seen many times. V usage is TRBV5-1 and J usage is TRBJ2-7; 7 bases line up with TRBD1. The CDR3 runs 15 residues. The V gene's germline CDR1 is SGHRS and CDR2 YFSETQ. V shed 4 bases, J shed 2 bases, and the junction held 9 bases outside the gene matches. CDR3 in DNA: TGCGCCAGCAGCCCGCTACCGGGACAGCCCTACGAGCAGTACTTC. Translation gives CASSPLPGQPYEQYF.

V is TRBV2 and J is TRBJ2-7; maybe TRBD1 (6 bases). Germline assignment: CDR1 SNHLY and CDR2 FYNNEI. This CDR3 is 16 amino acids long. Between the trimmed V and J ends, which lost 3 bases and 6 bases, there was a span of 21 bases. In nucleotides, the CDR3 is TGTGCCAGCAGTGAGGGTGGCGGACATATCAGGGGCGAGCAGTACTTC. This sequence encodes CASSEGGGHIRGEQYF.

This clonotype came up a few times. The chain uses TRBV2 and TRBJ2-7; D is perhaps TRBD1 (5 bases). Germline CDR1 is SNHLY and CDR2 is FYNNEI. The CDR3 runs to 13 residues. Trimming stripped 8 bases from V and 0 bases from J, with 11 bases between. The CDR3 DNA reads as TGTGCCAGCTTTCAAAGGGGCTCCTACGAGCAGTACTTC. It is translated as CASFQRGSYEQYF.

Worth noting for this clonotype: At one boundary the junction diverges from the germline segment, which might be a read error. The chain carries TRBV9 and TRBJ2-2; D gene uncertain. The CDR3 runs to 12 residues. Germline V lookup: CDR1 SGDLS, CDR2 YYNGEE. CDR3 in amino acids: CASSVGNGELFF. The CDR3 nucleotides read TGCGCCAGCAGCGTAGGGAACGGGGAGCTGTTTTTT.

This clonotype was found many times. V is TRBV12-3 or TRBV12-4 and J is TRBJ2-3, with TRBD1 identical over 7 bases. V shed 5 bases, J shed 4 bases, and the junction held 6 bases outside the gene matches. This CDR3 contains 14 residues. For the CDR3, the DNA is TGTGCCAGCAGTGAAGACAGGGTCGCAGATACGCAGTATTTT. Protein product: CASSEDRVADTQYF.

The CDR3: CASSVLGNTGELFF. The CDR3 DNA reads TGTGCCAGCAGTGTGTTAGGGAACACCGGGGAGCTGTTTTTT. The rearrangement joins TRBV25-1 to TRBJ2-2; no reliable D call. The CDR3 sequence is 14 residues long. The V gene's germline CDR1 is MGHDK and CDR2 SYGVNS. V was cut by 4 bases and J by 1 base, with 7 bases left in between.

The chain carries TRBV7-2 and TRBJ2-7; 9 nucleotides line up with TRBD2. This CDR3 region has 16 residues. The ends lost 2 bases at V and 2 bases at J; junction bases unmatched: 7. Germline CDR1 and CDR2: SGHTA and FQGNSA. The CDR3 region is CASSLSSGGSTYEQYF. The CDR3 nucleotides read TGTGCCAGCAGCTTAAGTAGCGGGGGTTCCACCTACGAGCAGTACTTC. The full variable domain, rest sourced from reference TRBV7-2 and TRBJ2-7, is GAGVSQSPSNKVTEKGKDVELRCDPISGHTALYWYRQSLGQGLEFLIYFQGNSAPDKSGLPSDRFSAERTGGSVSTLTIQRTQQEDSAVYLCASSLSSGGSTYEQYFGPGTRLTVT.

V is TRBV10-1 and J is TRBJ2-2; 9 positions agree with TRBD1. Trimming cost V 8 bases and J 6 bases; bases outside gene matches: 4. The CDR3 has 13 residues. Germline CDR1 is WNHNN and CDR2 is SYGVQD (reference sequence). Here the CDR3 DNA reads TGCGCCAGCCGAGGGACAGGGTCCGGGGAGCTGTTTTTT. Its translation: CASRGTGSGELFF.

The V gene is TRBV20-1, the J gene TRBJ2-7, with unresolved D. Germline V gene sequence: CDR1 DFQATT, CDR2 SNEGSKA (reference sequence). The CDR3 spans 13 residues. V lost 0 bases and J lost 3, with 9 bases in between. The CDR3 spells CSAREGSDYEQYF. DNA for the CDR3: TGCAGTGCTAGAGAGGGGTCAGACTACGAGCAGTACTTC.

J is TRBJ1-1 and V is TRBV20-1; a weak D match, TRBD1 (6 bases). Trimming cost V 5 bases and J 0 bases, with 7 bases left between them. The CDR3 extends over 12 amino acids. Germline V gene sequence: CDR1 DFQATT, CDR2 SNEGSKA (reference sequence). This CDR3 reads CSAQGLNTEAFF. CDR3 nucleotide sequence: TGCAGTGCTCAGGGGTTGAACACTGAAGCTTTCTTT.

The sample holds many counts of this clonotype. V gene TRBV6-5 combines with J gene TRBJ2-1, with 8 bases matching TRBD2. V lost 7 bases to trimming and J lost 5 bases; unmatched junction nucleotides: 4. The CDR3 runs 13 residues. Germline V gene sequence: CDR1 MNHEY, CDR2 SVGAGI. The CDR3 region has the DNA TGTGCCAGCAATGCCGGGGGGGACAATGAGCAGTTCTTC. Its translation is CASNAGGDNEQFF.

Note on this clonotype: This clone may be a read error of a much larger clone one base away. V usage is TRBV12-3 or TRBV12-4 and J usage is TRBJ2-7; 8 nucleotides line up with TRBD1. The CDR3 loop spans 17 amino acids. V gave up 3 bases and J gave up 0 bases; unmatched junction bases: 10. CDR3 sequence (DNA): TGTGCCAGCAGTTTTGGGGCAGGGGGCTCCCTCTCCTACGAGCAGTACTTC. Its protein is CASSFGAGGSLSYEQYF.

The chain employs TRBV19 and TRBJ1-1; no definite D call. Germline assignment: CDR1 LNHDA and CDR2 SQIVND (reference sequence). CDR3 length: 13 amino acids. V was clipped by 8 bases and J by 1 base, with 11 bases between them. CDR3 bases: TGTGCCAGTGCCGGGATTTCGAACACTGAAGCTTTCTTT. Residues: CASAGISNTEAFF.

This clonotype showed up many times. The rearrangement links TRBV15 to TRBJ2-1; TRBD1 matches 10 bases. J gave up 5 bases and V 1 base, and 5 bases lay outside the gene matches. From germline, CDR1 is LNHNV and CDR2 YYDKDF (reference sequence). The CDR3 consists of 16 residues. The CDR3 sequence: CATSRVRDRGNNEQFF. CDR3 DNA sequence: TGTGCCACCAGCAGAGTCCGGGACAGGGGAAACAATGAGCAGTTCTTC.